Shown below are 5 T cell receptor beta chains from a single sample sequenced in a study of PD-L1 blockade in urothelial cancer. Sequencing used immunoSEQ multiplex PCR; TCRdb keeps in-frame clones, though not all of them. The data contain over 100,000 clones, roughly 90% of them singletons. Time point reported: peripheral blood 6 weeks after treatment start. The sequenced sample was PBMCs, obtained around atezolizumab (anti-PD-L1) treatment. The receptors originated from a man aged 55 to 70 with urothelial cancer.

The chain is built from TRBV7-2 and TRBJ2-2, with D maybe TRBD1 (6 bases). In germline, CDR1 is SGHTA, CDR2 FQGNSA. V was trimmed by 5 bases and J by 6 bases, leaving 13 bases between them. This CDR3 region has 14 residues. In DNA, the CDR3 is TGTGCCAGCAGCATTACAGGGTGGTCCGGGGAGCTGTTTTTT. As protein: CASSITGWSGELFF. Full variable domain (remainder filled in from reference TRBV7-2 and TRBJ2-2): GAGVSQSPSNKVTEKGKDVELRCDPISGHTALYWYRQSLGQGLEFLIYFQGNSAPDKSGLPSDRFSAERTGGSVSTLTIQRTQQEDSAVYLCASSITGWSGELFFGEGSRLTVL.

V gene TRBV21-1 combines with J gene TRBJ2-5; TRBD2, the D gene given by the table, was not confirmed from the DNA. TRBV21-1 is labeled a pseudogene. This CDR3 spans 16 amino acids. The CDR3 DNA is TGTGCCAGCAGCAAATGGAGTAGCGGGGGGGTTGAGACCCAGTACTTC. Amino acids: CASSKWSSGGVETQYF.

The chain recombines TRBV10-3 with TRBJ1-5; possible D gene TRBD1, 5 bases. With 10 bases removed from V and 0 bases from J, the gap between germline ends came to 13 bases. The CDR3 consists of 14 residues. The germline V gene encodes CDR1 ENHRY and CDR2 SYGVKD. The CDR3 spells CATTGGNSNQPQHF. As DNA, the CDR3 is TGTGCCACCACGGGGGGAAATAGCAATCAGCCCCAGCATTTT.

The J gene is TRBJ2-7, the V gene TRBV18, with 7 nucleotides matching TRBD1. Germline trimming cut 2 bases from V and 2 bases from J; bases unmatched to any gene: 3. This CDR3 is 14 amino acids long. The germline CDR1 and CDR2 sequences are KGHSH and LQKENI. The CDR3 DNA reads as TGTGCCAGCTCACCAGGACAGGCCACCTACGAGCAGTACTTC. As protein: CASSPGQATYEQYF.

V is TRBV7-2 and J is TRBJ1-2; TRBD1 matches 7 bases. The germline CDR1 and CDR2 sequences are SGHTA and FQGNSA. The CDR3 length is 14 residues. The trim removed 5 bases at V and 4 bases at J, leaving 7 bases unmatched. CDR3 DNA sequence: TGTGCCAGCAGCCCTGGGACAGCCCTCTATGGCTACACCTTC. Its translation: CASSPGTALYGYTF.